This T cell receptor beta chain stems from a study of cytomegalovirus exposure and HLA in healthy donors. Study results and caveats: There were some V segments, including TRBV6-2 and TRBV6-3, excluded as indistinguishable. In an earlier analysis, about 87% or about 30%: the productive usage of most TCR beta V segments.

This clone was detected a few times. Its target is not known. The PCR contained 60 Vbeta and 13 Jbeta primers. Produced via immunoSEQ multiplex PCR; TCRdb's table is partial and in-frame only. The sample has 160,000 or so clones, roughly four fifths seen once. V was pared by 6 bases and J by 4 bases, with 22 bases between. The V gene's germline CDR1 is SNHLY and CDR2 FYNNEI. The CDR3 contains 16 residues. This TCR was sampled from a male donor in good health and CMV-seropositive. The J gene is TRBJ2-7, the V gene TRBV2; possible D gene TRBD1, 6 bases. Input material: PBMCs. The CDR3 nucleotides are TGTGCCAGCAGACCAAGGACAGCCTCAACACCGTACGAGCAGTACTTC. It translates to CASRPRTASTPYEQYF. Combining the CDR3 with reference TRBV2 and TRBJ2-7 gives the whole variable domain EPEVTQTPSHQVTQMGQEVILRCVPISNHLYFYWYRQILGQKVEFLVSFYNNEISEKSEIFDDQFSVERPDGSNFTLKIRSTKLEDSAMYFCASRPRTASTPYEQYFGPGTRLTVT.